Below, 13 T cell receptor beta chains from the same sample are listed, as sequenced in a study of cytomegalovirus exposure and HLA in healthy donors. Amplification used 60 Vbeta primers and 13 Jbeta primers. Using immunoSEQ multiplex PCR, the repertoire was profiled, and TCRdb retains in-frame clones only, with some absent. This table lists 180,000 or so clones. Sequenced input: PBMCs. These receptors originate from a boy aged 5-17 years in good health and CMV-seronegative.

A word on this clone: Other DNA sequences in this specimen translate into the identical CDR3. V and J are TRBV4-1 and TRBJ1-1; 10 bases match TRBD1. With 1 base clipped from V and 3 bases from J, the junction kept 2 bases outside the gene matches. The CDR3 loop spans 15 amino acids. Germline loops: CDR1 MGHRA, CDR2 YSYEKL. The CDR3: CASSQGQGADTEAFF. CDR3 bases: TGCGCCAGCAGCCAAGGACAGGGGGCGGACACTGAAGCTTTCTTT.

V is TRBV7-2 and J is TRBJ1-4; tentatively, D is TRBD1 (6 bases). The CDR3 sequence is 15 residues long. V dropped 2 bases and J dropped 5 bases, with 12 bases sitting between them. Per the germline V gene, CDR1 is SGHTA and CDR2 is FQGNSA. This CDR3 is CASSLRQGTNEKLFF. As DNA, the CDR3 is TGTGCCAGCAGCTTAAGGCAGGGGACAAATGAAAAACTGTTTTTT.

The chain is built from TRBV4-1 and TRBJ2-1, with D hard to call. Germline V lookup: CDR1 MGHRA, CDR2 YSYEKL. V was shortened by 0 bases and J by 4 bases, with 13 bases between the two germline ends. CDR3 length: 16 residues. CDR3 nucleotide sequence: TGCGCCAGCAGCCAAGAGGTGGCAGGCCCGTACAATGAGCAGTTCTTC. This codes for CASSQEVAGPYNEQFF.

The genes are TRBV9 and TRBJ2-7, with 9 bases aligning to TRBD2. This CDR3 spans 19 amino acids. Trimming at V came to 3 bases and at J to 6 bases, leaving 22 bases not matched to a gene. Per the germline V gene, CDR1 is SGDLS and CDR2 is YYNGEE. CDR3 sequence (DNA): TGTGCCAGCAGCGCGCAACAGGATGGCGGGGGGGCTCATCTTGGCGAGCAGTACTTC. It is translated as CASSAQQDGGGAHLGEQYF.

The rearrangement joins TRBV7-2 to TRBJ1-1; no reliable D call. Between the trimmed V and J ends, which lost 6 bases and 2 bases, there was a span of 13 bases. Germline CDR1 SGHTA, CDR2 FQGNSA. The CDR3 contains 14 residues. The CDR3 bases are TGTGCCAGCAGGCCGAGGGAGGGAAACACTGAAGCTTTCTTT. It codes for CASRPREGNTEAFF.

The chain carries TRBV10-3 and TRBJ2-3; 9 bases map to TRBD2. Germline values: CDR1 ENHRY, CDR2 SYGVKD. V shed 3 bases, J shed 2 bases, and the junction held 6 bases outside the gene matches. The CDR3 runs 16 residues. This CDR3 reads CAISDSGGPVTDTQYF. The CDR3 DNA reads TGTGCCATCAGTGACAGCGGGGGGCCGGTCACAGATACGCAGTATTTT.

The rearrangement links TRBV4-2 to TRBJ2-1, with 8 bases aligning to TRBD1. The germline V gene has CDR1 LGHNA and CDR2 YNFKEQ. J gave up 6 bases and V 2 bases, and 3 bases lay outside the gene matches. CDR3 length: 14 amino acids. The CDR3 loop reads CASSQLGQVNEQFF. The CDR3, as DNA: TGTGCCAGCAGCCAACTGGGACAGGTCAATGAGCAGTTCTTC.

The rearrangement uses TRBV9 and TRBJ1-6, with a tentative D call TRBD1 (5 bases). Trimming stripped 3 bases from V and 0 bases from J, with 13 bases between. The germline V gene has CDR1 SGDLS and CDR2 YYNGEE. The CDR3 covers 17 residues. In DNA form, the CDR3 reads TGTGCCAGCAGCGCGGGAGGGGCTAGCTCCTATAATTCACCCCTCCACTTT. This codes for CASSAGGASSYNSPLHF.

On this clone: One junction end does not reproduce the germline sequence, and a read error may be involved. The chain uses TRBV19 and TRBJ1-3; D gene unclear. In germline, CDR1 is LNHDA, CDR2 SQIVND (reference sequence). This CDR3 spans 12 amino acids. The CDR3 loop is CVSSINSNTIYF. DNA for the CDR3: TGTGTCAGTAGTATAAATTCGAACACCATATATTTT.

The chain carries TRBV9 and TRBJ1-4; D perhaps matches TRBD1 (6 bases). V was cut by 3 bases and J by 4 bases, with 7 bases left in between. This CDR3 contains 13 residues. Looked up from germline, CDR1 is SGDLS and CDR2 is YYNGEE. CDR3 DNA: TGTGCCAGCAGCGGGACAGTTAATGAAAAACTGTTTTTT. This gives the protein CASSGTVNEKLFF.

The genes are TRBV25-1 and TRBJ2-1; 8 bases are shared with TRBD1. The CDR3 consists of 13 residues. Germline V gene data show CDR1 as MGHDK and CDR2 as SYGVNS. After removal of 6 bases from V and 7 bases from J, the junction contained 5 bases not matched to a gene. The CDR3 coding sequence is TGTGCCAGCAGGGACAGGGAGGATAATGAGCAGTTCTTC. Translated: CASRDREDNEQFF.

V is TRBV30 and J is TRBJ1-3; D may be TRBD1 (6 bases). This CDR3 is built from 14 residues. The V gene's germline CDR1 is GTSNPN and CDR2 SVGIG (reference sequence). Trimming stripped 1 base from V and 7 bases from J, with 14 bases between. The CDR3 spells CAWSGGTRSNTIYF. The CDR3 DNA is TGTGCCTGGAGTGGGGGGACACGTTCCAACACCATATATTTT.

The chain links TRBV11-2 to TRBJ2-3; D is perhaps TRBD2 (6 bases). The V gene lost 2 bases and the J gene lost 1 base, with 10 bases spanning the gap. Per germline, CDR1 SGHAT and CDR2 FQNNGV. The length of the CDR3 is 15 residues. CDR3 in DNA: TGTGCCAGCAGCTTATACTCGGGGGGCACAGATACGCAGTATTTT. As protein: CASSLYSGGTDTQYF.